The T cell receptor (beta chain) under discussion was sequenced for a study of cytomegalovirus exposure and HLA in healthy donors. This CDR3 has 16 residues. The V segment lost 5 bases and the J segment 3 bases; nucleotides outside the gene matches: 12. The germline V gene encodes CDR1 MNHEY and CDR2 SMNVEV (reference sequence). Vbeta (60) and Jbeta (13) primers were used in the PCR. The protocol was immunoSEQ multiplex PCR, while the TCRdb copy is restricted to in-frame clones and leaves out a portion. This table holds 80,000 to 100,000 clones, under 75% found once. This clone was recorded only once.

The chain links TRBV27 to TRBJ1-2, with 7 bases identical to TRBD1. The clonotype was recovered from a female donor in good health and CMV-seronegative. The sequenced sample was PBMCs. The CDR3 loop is CASSPNPGGPHYGYTF. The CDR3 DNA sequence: TGTGCCAGCAGTCCAAACCCAGGGGGACCCCACTATGGCTACACCTTC.